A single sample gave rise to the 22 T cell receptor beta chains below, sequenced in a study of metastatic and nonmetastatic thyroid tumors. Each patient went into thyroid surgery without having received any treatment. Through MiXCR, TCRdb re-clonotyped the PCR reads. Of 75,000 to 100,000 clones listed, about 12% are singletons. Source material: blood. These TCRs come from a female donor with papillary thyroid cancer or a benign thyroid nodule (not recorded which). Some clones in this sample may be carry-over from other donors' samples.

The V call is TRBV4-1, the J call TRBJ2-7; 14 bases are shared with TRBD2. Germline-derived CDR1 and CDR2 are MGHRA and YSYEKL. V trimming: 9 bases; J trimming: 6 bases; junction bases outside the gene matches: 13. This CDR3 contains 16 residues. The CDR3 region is CASSPGLAGVLGEQYF. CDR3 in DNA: TGCGCCAGTTCGCCGGGACTAGCGGGAGTACTTGGCGAGCAGTACTTC.

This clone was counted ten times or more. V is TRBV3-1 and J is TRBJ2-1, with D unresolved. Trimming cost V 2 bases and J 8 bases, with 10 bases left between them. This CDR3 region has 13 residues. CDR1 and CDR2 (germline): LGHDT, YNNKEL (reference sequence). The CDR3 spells CASSQHGGDEQFF. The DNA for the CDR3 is TGTGCCAGCAGCCAACACGGCGGCGATGAGCAGTTCTTC.

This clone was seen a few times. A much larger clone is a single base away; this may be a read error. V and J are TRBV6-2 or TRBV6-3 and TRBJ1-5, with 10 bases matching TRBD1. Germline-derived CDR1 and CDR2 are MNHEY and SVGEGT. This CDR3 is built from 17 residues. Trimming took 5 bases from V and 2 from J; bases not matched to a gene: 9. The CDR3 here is CASSRGQGSGGNQPQHF. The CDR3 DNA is TGTGCCAGCAGTAGGGGACAGGGGTCCGGCGGCAATCAGCCCCAGCATTTT.

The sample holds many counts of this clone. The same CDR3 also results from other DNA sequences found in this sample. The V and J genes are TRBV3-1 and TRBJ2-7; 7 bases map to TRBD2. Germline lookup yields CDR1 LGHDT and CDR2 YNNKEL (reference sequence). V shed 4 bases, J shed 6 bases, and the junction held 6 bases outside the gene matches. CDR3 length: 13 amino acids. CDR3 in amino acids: CASSRGEGREQYF. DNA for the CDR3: TGTGCCAGCAGCCGGGGGGAGGGACGCGAGCAGTACTTC.

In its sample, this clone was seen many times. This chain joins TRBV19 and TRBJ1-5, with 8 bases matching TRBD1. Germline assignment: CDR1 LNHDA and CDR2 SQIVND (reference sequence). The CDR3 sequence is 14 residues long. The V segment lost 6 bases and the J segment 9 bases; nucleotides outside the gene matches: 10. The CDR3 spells CASRPGQGLLPQHF. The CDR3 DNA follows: TGTGCCAGTAGACCCGGACAGGGCCTGTTGCCCCAGCATTTT.

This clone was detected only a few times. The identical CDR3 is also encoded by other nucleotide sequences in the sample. CDR3 protein: CASSSPLDGGPPPYEQYF. The DNA of the CDR3 is TGTGCCAGCAGTTCCCCCTTGGACGGGGGTCCCCCTCCCTACGAGCAGTACTTC. J is TRBJ2-7 and V is TRBV28; tentative D call: TRBD2 (6 bases). V lost 4 bases and J lost 2, with 24 bases in between. The CDR3 is 18 residues long. In germline, CDR1 is MDHEN, CDR2 SYDVKM. The whole variable domain, remainder taken from reference TRBV28 and TRBJ2-7, is DVKVTQSSRYLVKRTGEKVFLECVQDMDHENMFWYRQDPGLGLRLIYFSYDVKMKEKGDIPEGYSVSREKKERFSLILESASTNQTSMYLCASSSPLDGGPPPYEQYFGPGTRLTVT.

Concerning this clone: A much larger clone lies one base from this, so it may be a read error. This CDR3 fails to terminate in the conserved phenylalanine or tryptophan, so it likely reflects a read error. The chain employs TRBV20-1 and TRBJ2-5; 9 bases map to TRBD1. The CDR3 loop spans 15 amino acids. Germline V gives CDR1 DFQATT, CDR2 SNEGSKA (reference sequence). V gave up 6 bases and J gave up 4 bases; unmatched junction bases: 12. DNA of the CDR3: TGCAGTGCCTCTTTGGACAGGGGACCACTAGAGACCCAGTACTTA. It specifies CSASLDRGPLETQYL.

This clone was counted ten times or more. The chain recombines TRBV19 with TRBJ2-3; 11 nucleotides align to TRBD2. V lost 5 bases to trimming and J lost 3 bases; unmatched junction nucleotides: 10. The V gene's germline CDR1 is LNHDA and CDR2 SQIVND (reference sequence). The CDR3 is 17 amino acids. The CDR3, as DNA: TGTGCCAGTAGTGGCCTCACTAGCGGGAGAGGAACAGATACGCAGTATTTT. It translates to CASSGLTSGRGTDTQYF.

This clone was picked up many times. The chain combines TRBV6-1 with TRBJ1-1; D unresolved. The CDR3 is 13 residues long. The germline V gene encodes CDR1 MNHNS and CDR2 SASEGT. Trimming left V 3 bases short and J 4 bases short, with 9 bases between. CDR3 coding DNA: TGTGCCAGCAGTGATCTCCGAGGCACTGAAGCTTTCTTT. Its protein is CASSDLRGTEAFF.

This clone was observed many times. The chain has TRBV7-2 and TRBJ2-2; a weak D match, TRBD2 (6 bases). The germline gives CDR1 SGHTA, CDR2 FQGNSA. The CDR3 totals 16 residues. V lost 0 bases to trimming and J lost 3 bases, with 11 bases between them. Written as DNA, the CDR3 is TGTGCCAGCAGCTTAGCTGGCGCGGGGCACACCGGGGAGCTGTTTTTT. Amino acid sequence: CASSLAGAGHTGELFF.

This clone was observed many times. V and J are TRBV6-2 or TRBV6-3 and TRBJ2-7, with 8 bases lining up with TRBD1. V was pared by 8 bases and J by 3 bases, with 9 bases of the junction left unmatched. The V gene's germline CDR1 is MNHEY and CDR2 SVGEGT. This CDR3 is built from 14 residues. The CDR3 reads CASAHRGKGYEQYF. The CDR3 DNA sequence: TGTGCCAGCGCACACAGGGGGAAAGGCTACGAGCAGTACTTC.

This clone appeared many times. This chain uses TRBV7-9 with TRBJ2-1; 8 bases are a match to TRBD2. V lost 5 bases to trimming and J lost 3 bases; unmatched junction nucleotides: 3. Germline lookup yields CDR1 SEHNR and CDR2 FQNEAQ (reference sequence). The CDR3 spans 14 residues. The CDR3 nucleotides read TGTGCCAGCAGCCTTAGCGGGATCTACAATGAGCAGTTCTTC. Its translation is CASSLSGIYNEQFF.

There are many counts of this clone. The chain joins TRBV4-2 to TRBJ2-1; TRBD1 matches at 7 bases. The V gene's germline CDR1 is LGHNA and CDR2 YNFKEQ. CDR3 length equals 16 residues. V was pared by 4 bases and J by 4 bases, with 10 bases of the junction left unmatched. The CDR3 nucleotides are TGTGCCAGCAGCCGCTCAGGACAGGTTGAATACAATGAGCAGTTCTTC. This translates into CASSRSGQVEYNEQFF.

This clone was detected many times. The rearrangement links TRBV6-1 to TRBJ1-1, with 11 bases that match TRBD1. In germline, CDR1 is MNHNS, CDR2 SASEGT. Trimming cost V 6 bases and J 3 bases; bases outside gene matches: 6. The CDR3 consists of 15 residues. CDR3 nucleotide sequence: TGTGCCAGCAGCCGCCCGGGACAGGGGGACACTGAAGCTTTCTTT. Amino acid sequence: CASSRPGQGDTEAFF.

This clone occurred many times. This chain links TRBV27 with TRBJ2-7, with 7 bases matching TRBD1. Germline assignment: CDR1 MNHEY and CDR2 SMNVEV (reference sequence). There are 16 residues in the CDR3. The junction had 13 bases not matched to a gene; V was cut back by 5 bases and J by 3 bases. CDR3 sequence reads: CASSPSAGQAIYEQYF. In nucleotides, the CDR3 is TGTGCCAGCAGTCCCTCCGCCGGACAGGCGATCTACGAGCAGTACTTC.

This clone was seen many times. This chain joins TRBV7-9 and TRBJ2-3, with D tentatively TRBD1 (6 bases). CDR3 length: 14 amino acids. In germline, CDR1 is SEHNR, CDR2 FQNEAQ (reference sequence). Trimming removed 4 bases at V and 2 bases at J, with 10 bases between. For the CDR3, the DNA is TGTGCCAGCAGCTCAGGACAGTACACAGATACGCAGTATTTT. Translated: CASSSGQYTDTQYF.

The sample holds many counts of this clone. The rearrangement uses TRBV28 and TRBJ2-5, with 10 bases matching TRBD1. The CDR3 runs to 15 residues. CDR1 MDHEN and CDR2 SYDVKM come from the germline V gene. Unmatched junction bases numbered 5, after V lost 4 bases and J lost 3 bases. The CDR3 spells CASSYTGQGKETQYF. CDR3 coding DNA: TGTGCCAGCAGTTACACGGGACAGGGGAAAGAGACCCAGTACTTC.

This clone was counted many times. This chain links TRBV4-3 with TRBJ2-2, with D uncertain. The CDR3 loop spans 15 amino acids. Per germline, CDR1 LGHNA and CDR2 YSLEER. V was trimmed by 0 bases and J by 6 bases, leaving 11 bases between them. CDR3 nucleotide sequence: TGCGCCAGCAGCCAAGATAATGTCCGCCCCGGGGAGCTGTTTTTT. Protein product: CASSQDNVRPGELFF.

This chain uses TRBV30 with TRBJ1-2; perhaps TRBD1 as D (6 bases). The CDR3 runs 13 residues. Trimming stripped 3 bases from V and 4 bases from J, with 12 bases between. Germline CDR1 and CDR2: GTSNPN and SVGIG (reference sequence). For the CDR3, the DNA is TGTGCCTGGAGGCAGGACAGCCGCTATGGCTACACCTTC. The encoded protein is CAWRQDSRYGYTF.

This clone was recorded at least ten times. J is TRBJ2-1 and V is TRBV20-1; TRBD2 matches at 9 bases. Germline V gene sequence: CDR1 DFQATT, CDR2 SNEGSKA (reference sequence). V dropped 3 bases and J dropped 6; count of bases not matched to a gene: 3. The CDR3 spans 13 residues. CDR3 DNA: TGCAGTGCTAGGGGACTAGCCCGCAATGAGCAGTTCTTC. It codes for CSARGLARNEQFF.

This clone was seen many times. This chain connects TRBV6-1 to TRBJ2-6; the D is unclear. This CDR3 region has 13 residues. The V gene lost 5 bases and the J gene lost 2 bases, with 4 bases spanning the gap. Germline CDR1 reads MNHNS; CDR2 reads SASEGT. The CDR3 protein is CASSRPGANVLTF. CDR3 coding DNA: TGTGCCAGCAGTAGGCCTGGGGCCAACGTCCTGACTTTC.

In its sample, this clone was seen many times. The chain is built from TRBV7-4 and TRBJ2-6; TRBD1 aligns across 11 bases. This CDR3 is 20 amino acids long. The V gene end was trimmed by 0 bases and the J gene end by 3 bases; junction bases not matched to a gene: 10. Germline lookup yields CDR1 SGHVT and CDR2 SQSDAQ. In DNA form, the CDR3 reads TGTGCCAGCAGCTTAGCGAAGGCAGGGACAGGGGGATTTGGGGCCAACGTCCTGACTTTC. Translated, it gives CASSLAKAGTGGFGANVLTF.